The source of this TCR beta chain is a study of blood T cells in healthy people across ages. The authors ran a second PCR of about 7 to 12 cycles using a sample-barcoded 5' primer and a J-beta primer mix. Via MiXCR, TCRdb re-called the 5' RACE reads, giving one row per CDR3 protein. The repertoire holds 800,000 to 950,000 distinct CDR3 sequences, with 25% to 35% as singletons. V lost 1 base and J lost 0, with 10 bases in between. Germline-derived CDR1 and CDR2 are DFQATT and SNEGSKA (reference sequence). The CDR3 runs 15 residues. This clonotype has ten or more counts. These data were likewise used in another study, on T cells of mothers and their children. That paper notes: A few healthy Caucasian mothers, along with their six children, served as the donors. An overlap that was slightly higher, though non-significant, was seen in related mother-child pairs versus unrelated pairs.

V usage is TRBV20-1 and J usage is TRBJ1-5; maybe TRBD1 (5 bases). Sequencing was carried out using blood. The TCR comes from a woman between 40 and 55 years old in good health. CDR3 coding DNA: TGCAGTGCTAGAGGACAGCCTAATAGCAATCAGCCCCAGCATTTT. Its translation is CSARGQPNSNQPQHF.